These 29 T cell receptor beta chains originate from one sample sequenced in a study of PD-L1 blockade in urothelial cancer. Produced via immunoSEQ multiplex PCR; TCRdb's table is partial and in-frame only. The sample yields 35,000 to 45,000 clones, around four fifths seen once. Sequences were derived from PBMCs, sampled around atezolizumab (anti-PD-L1) treatment. These receptors originate from a man between 60 and 75 years old with urothelial cancer.

The chain has TRBV27 and TRBJ1-6; the D is unclear. The germline V gene encodes CDR1 MNHEY and CDR2 SMNVEV (reference sequence). V shed 6 bases and J shed 7 bases, with 13 bases lying between them. The length of the CDR3 is 14 residues. This CDR3 is CASRVSGMNSPLHF. The CDR3 region has the DNA TGTGCCAGCAGAGTCTCGGGTATGAATTCACCCCTCCACTTT.

The V and J genes are TRBV19 and TRBJ1-1; 7 bases fit TRBD1. V was pared by 5 bases and J by 5 bases, with 11 bases of the junction left unmatched. The CDR3 is made up of 15 amino acids. From germline, CDR1 is LNHDA and CDR2 SQIVND (reference sequence). The CDR3 sequence: CASSAEGGAKTEAFF. The CDR3 DNA is TGTGCCAGTAGTGCGGAAGGGGGCGCTAAGACTGAAGCTTTCTTT.

The genes are TRBV28 and TRBJ1-5; D is perhaps TRBD1 (6 bases). V dropped 9 bases and J dropped 2 bases, with 14 bases sitting between them. This CDR3 has 14 amino acids. CDR1 is MDHEN, CDR2 SYDVKM, per germline. In DNA, the CDR3 is TGTGCCAGAACCGGGGGGGGCGGCAATCAGCCCCAGCATTTT. Amino acid sequence: CARTGGGGNQPQHF.

The rearrangement links TRBV5-4 to TRBJ2-5; 15 bases are a match to TRBD2. After removal of 4 bases from V and 4 bases from J, the junction contained 8 bases not matched to a gene. CDR3 length: 17 residues. Germline values: CDR1 SGHNT, CDR2 YYREEE (reference sequence). CDR3 in amino acids: CASSLRTSGGAGETQYF. The CDR3 region has the DNA TGTGCCAGCAGCCTACGGACTAGCGGGGGGGCAGGAGAGACCCAGTACTTC.

This clone has only a few counts. The chain employs TRBV5-1 and TRBJ1-1; TRBD1 agrees at 7 bases. The CDR3 totals 14 residues. Germline values: CDR1 SGHRS, CDR2 YFSETQ. The trim removed 7 bases at V and 5 bases at J, leaving 11 bases unmatched. CDR3 amino acids: CASSTGSDRTEAFF. CDR3 coding DNA: TGCGCCAGCTCGACAGGGTCGGATCGGACTGAAGCTTTCTTT. The full variable domain, with the rest looked up from reference TRBV5-1 and TRBJ1-1, is KAGVTQTPRYLIKTRGQQVTLSCSPISGHRSVSWYQQTPGQGLQFLFEYFSETQRNKGNFPGRFSGRQFSNSRSEMNVSTLELGDSALYLCASSTGSDRTEAFFGQGTRLTVV.

The chain is built from TRBV16 and TRBJ1-5; D might be TRBD1 (6 bases). Germline V CDR1 and CDR2: KGHSY, FQNENV. V lost 4 bases and J lost 4, with 8 bases in between. The CDR3 extends over 13 amino acids. CDR3 bases: TGTGCCAGCAGCCTAACAGGGAATCAGCCCCAGCATTTT. As protein: CASSLTGNQPQHF.

The chain is built from TRBV29-1 and TRBJ1-4; D is possibly TRBD1 (5 bases). V lost 4 bases and J lost 5, with 8 bases in between. Germline values: CDR1 SQVTM, CDR2 ANQGSEA. There are 12 residues in the CDR3. The CDR3 is CSVGEGNEKLFF. The CDR3 DNA reads TGCAGCGTTGGGGAGGGGAATGAAAAACTGTTTTTT.

The chain couples TRBV28 to TRBJ1-5; D ambiguous. Trimming pared 8 bases from V and 2 bases from J, leaving 13 bases between. Germline loops: CDR1 MDHEN, CDR2 SYDVKM. CDR3 length equals 14 residues. CDR3 region: CASREELGNQPQHF. The CDR3 DNA sequence: TGTGCCAGCCGAGAAGAACTCGGCAATCAGCCCCAGCATTTT.

The DNA for the CDR3 is TGTGCCAGCAGATCCGGGGGGACGTACAATGAGCAGTTCTTC. Its translation: CASRSGGTYNEQFF. The chain couples TRBV28 to TRBJ2-1; 7 nucleotides align to TRBD2. Unmatched junction bases numbered 6, after V lost 6 bases and J lost 4 bases. The CDR3 contains 14 residues. CDR1 and CDR2 (germline): MDHEN, SYDVKM.

The V and J genes are TRBV2 and TRBJ1-3, with D possibly matching TRBD1 (5 bases). The CDR3 is 16 residues long. Germline-derived CDR1 and CDR2 are SNHLY and FYNNEI. V lost 2 bases to trimming and J lost 3 bases, with 14 bases between them. CDR3 bases: TGTGCCAGCAGTGAAAGGCGGGGGTCAGTTGGAAACACCATATATTTT. Encoded protein: CASSERRGSVGNTIYF.

The chain uses TRBV6-1 and TRBJ1-6, with D possibly TRBD1 on 5 matching bases. The V gene's germline CDR1 is MNHNS and CDR2 SASEGT. Trimming cost V 7 bases and J 8 bases, with 15 bases left between them. The CDR3 has 14 residues. CDR3 sequence: CASIPPGGHSPLHF. In DNA, the CDR3 is TGTGCCAGCATTCCACCGGGGGGACATTCACCCCTCCACTTT.

V is TRBV6-4 and J is TRBJ1-1; D unresolved. The V and J ends lost 8 bases and 3 bases respectively, with 13 bases between them. Per germline, CDR1 MRHNA and CDR2 SNTAGT. This CDR3 has 13 amino acids. CDR3 protein: CASSAGFDTEAFF. In nucleotides, the CDR3 is TGTGCCAGCTCCGCGGGGTTTGACACTGAAGCTTTCTTT.

Only a few counts were recorded for this clone. The rearrangement joins TRBV11-2 to TRBJ1-3; unclear D gene. The CDR3 spans 15 residues. V dropped 3 bases and J dropped 0 bases, with 9 bases sitting between them. From germline, CDR1 is SGHAT and CDR2 FQNNGV. CDR3 coding DNA: TGTGCCAGCAGCTTTAGTCGAAGCTCTGGAAACACCATATATTTT. Translation: CASSFSRSSGNTIYF. Complete variable domain (other parts from reference TRBV11-2 and TRBJ1-3): EAGVAQSPRYKIIEKRQSVAFWCNPISGHATLYWYQQILGQGPKLLIQFQNNGVVDDSQLPKDRFSAERLKGVDSTLKIQPAKLEDSAVYLCASSFSRSSGNTIYFGEGSWLTVV.

The chain has TRBV6-1 and TRBJ2-7; 8 bases fit TRBD1. CDR3 size: 14 residues. V was clipped by 2 bases and J by 2 bases; unmatched bases: 2. CDR1 and CDR2 from the germline V gene are MNHNS and SASEGT. In nucleotides, the CDR3 is TGTGCCAGCAGTGAATTCAGGGGGCCCTACGAGCAGTACTTC. It yields the protein CASSEFRGPYEQYF.

This clone was detected a few times. The genes are TRBV28 and TRBJ1-1; TRBD1 might be the D (6 bases). Trimming removed 2 bases from V and 6 bases from J, with 16 bases in between. The CDR3 sequence is 15 residues long. Germline V lookup: CDR1 MDHEN, CDR2 SYDVKM. The CDR3 sequence is CASSLRAGVVAEAFF. Here the CDR3 DNA reads TGTGCCAGCAGTTTACGGGCAGGGGTAGTCGCTGAAGCTTTCTTT. Combining the CDR3 with reference TRBV28 and TRBJ1-1 gives the whole variable domain DVKVTQSSRYLVKRTGEKVFLECVQDMDHENMFWYRQDPGLGLRLIYFSYDVKMKEKGDIPEGYSVSREKKERFSLILESASTNQTSMYLCASSLRAGVVAEAFFGQGTRLTVV.

The rearrangement joins TRBV10-1 to TRBJ1-1, with 7 bases identical to TRBD1. The germline V gene encodes CDR1 WNHNN and CDR2 SYGVQD (reference sequence). After removal of 0 bases from V and 0 bases from J, the junction contained 4 bases not matched to a gene. There are 16 residues in the CDR3. For the CDR3, the DNA is TGCGCCAGCAGTGAGTCGAGAAGGGGGCTGAACACTGAAGCTTTCTTT. Its translation is CASSESRRGLNTEAFF.

V and J are TRBV5-1 and TRBJ2-2, with D maybe TRBD1 (6 bases). Trimming took 0 bases from V and 0 from J, leaving 9 bases between them. The CDR3 runs to 16 residues. Germline CDR1 SGHRS, CDR2 YFSETQ. CDR3 loop: CASSLGQVPNTGELFF. The CDR3 DNA is TGCGCCAGCAGCTTGGGACAGGTCCCGAACACCGGGGAGCTGTTTTTT.

The chain combines TRBV28 with TRBJ1-5; D is possibly TRBD1 (5 bases). The CDR3 length is 14 residues. Trimming took off 6 bases at V and 6 bases at J, with 15 bases between the two ends. The germline gives CDR1 MDHEN, CDR2 SYDVKM. In DNA form, the CDR3 reads TGTGCCAGCAGGAGACAAGGAGGGACTCAGCCCCAGCATTTT. Its translation: CASRRQGGTQPQHF.

The chain links TRBV5-1 to TRBJ2-7; TRBD2 matches at 7 bases. V shed 3 bases, J shed 6 bases, and the junction held 6 bases outside the gene matches. This CDR3 spans 13 amino acids. Per the germline V gene, CDR1 is SGHRS and CDR2 is YFSETQ. The CDR3 region has the DNA TGCGCCAGCAGCTCCGGAGGGAGGGGCGAGCAGTACTTC. Translating it yields CASSSGGRGEQYF.

This chain links TRBV5-1 with TRBJ1-1; 8 nucleotides match TRBD1. The ends lost 2 bases at V and 3 bases at J; junction bases unmatched: 6. Germline V gene data show CDR1 as SGHRS and CDR2 as YFSETQ. This CDR3 is built from 15 residues. The CDR3 nucleotides are TGCGCCAGCAGCTTTGTGGGACAGGCGGACACTGAAGCTTTCTTT. It yields the protein CASSFVGQADTEAFF.

The chain combines TRBV6-4 with TRBJ1-1; tentative D call: TRBD1 (6 bases). V lost 6 bases and J 3 bases, leaving 11 bases between the germline ends. CDR3 length equals 13 residues. CDR1 MRHNA and CDR2 SNTAGT come from the germline V gene. Written as DNA, the CDR3 is TGTGCCAGCAGGACTAACAGGGACACTGAAGCTTTCTTT. Protein sequence: CASRTNRDTEAFF.

V is TRBV10-3 and J is TRBJ1-6; a weak D match, TRBD1 (6 bases). CDR1 is ENHRY and CDR2 is SYGVKD in the germline V gene. V was cut by 3 bases and J by 10 bases, with 19 bases left in between. The CDR3 is 16 amino acids. In DNA, the CDR3 is TGTGCCATCAGTGAAGTCAGGGGTTCGACAACGTCACCCCTCCACTTT. Its translation: CAISEVRGSTTSPLHF.

The chain uses TRBV7-9 and TRBJ1-1; D remains unclear. V was shortened by 0 bases and J by 12 bases, with 11 bases between the two germline ends. There are 12 residues in the CDR3. CDR1 and CDR2 (germline): SEHNR, FQNEAQ (reference sequence). The CDR3 loop is CASSLATTGSFF. The CDR3, as DNA: TGTGCCAGCAGCTTAGCGACGACGGGTTCTTTCTTT.

The V and J genes are TRBV25-1 and TRBJ2-1; D remains unclear. This CDR3 has 15 residues. Between the trimmed V and J ends, which lost 9 bases and 1 base, there was a span of 16 bases. CDR1 and CDR2 from the germline V gene are MGHDK and SYGVNS. In DNA form, the CDR3 reads TGTGCCAGTACTCCTCGCGGCAGTTCCTACAATGAGCAGTTCTTC. Residues: CASTPRGSSYNEQFF.

The rearrangement joins TRBV9 to TRBJ2-7; 9 nucleotides match TRBD2. J lost 6 bases, V lost 4 bases, and 11 bases had no gene match. The CDR3 extends over 15 amino acids. CDR1 and CDR2 from the germline V gene are SGDLS and YYNGEE. CDR3 amino acids: CASSPSGTSFREQYF. The CDR3 DNA follows: TGTGCCAGCAGCCCAAGTGGGACTAGCTTCCGCGAGCAGTACTTC.

The chain couples TRBV25-1 to TRBJ2-2, with 8 bases identical to TRBD1. Germline CDR1 is MGHDK and CDR2 is SYGVNS. V shed 1 base, J shed 3 bases, and the junction held 1 base outside the gene matches. CDR3 length: 15 amino acids. The CDR3 nucleotides are TGTGCCAGCAGTGAATCGGACAGGGACACCGGGGAGCTGTTTTTT. Translating gives CASSESDRDTGELFF.

The chain links TRBV5-6 to TRBJ2-1; 8 bases fit TRBD1. Germline trimming cut 0 bases from V and 6 bases from J; bases unmatched to any gene: 8. CDR1 and CDR2 from the germline V gene are SGHDT and YYEEEE. The CDR3 consists of 16 residues. CDR3 amino acids: CASSLAGTGRFNEQFF. CDR3 DNA: TGTGCCAGCAGCTTGGCGGGGACAGGTAGATTCAATGAGCAGTTCTTC.

The CDR3 DNA reads TGCGCCAGCAGCTTTAACAGGGGCGGTTCCTACGAGCAGTACTTC. Encoded protein: CASSFNRGGSYEQYF. The J gene is TRBJ2-7, the V gene TRBV5-1; 7 bases are a match to TRBD1. CDR3 size: 15 residues. Germline V gene data show CDR1 as SGHRS and CDR2 as YFSETQ. The J segment lost 1 base and the V segment lost 2 bases, leaving 6 bases of the junction unmatched.

The J gene is TRBJ2-3, the V gene TRBV5-1; TRBD1 might be the D (6 bases). Germline V gene data show CDR1 as SGHRS and CDR2 as YFSETQ. The V and J ends lost 4 bases and 1 base respectively, with 16 bases between them. This CDR3 has 16 residues. The CDR3 DNA follows: TGCGCCAGCAGCCCCGGACAGTTGAGCGGCACAGATACGCAGTATTTT. The encoded protein is CASSPGQLSGTDTQYF.